The entry below gives a single T cell receptor beta chain sequence along with its context. Its antigen is not known. Method: immunoSEQ multiplex PCR; TCRdb's copy keeps in-frame clones and lacks some. The table lists tens of thousands of clones, 89% of them singletons, with 0.3% to 0.4% in the top ten. The data were taken from a study of OX40 agonist ivuxolimab in advanced cancers. Overall study findings and caveats: By week 6 at 0.1 to 3.0 mg/kg, blood CD4+ and CD8+ T cells had expanded clonally.

This CDR3 is 13 amino acids long. V shed 4 bases and J shed 3 bases, with 7 bases lying between them. Germline V gives CDR1 LNHDA, CDR2 SQIVND (reference sequence). The chain employs TRBV19 and TRBJ1-5; D remains ambiguous. The sequence derives from an adult with an advanced solid tumor such as melanoma, head and neck, liver or kidney cancer. Sequencing was performed on CD4+ or CD8+ T cells sorted from blood, taken in a trial of the OX40 agonist ivuxolimab. CDR3 nucleotides: TGTGCCAGTAGTACAGGATTCAATCAGCCCCAGCATTTT. As protein: CASSTGFNQPQHF. The whole variable domain, filled in from reference TRBV19 and TRBJ1-5, reads DGGITQSPKYLFRKEGQNVTLSCEQNLNHDAMYWYRQDPGQGLRLIYYSQIVNDFQKGDIAEGYSVSREKKESFPLTVTSAQKNPTAFYLCASSTGFNQPQHFGDGTRLSIL.